The subject of this entry is one TCR beta chain. The antigen remains undetermined. The data originate from a study of regulatory T cells in long-lasting Graves disease. Across the whole study: Those with persistent Graves' disease had received antithyroid drugs for over 5 years with positive TSH receptor antibodies.

Study-wide points: Patients with persistent disease shared 2,900 or so public clonotypes, outpacing the approximately 920 shared by new patients.

Both iRepertoire HTBI primers and Arm-PCR of CDR3 regions were used to build the TCR beta libraries. TCRdb reanalysed the multiplex PCR reads using MiXCR and keeps one entry per CDR3 protein. The sample records hundreds of thousands of distinct CDR3 sequences, less than 25% being singletons. This sample's time point: persistent/refractory GD, antithyroid drugs over 5 years with positive TRAb. PBMC RNA served as the TCR library source. Clinicians diagnosed Graves' disease using American Thyroid Association guidelines. The receptor comes from a female donor with Graves disease. Source: peripheral blood mononuclear cells (PBMCs), taken when the disease was refractory, from a patient treated with antithyroid drugs.

CDR3 in DNA: TGTGCCAGCAGTTCGAGGGACATCCCCGGAGGATCTGGGGCCAACGTCCTGACTTTC. Amino acids: CASSSRDIPGGSGANVLTF. The rearrangement uses TRBV25-1 and TRBJ2-6; D is possibly TRBD1 (6 bases). The V and J ends lost 5 bases and 1 base respectively, with 21 bases between them. The germline V gene encodes CDR1 MGHDK and CDR2 SYGVNS. The CDR3 loop spans 19 amino acids.